This T cell receptor beta chain was retrieved from a study of cytomegalovirus exposure and HLA in healthy donors. This clone was seen more than once but under ten times. The target antigen is unknown. Germline V gene lookup returns CDR1 LNHDA and CDR2 SQIVND (reference sequence). Trimming shortened V by 0 bases and J by 6 bases, and 12 bases separated the two germline ends. CDR3 length: 14 residues. Study-wide results and limits: A later analysis reportedly identified an Asian-associated ancestry cluster as carrying fewer N-insertions than the roughly 600-donor mean. What TCR beta sequences reportedly achieved was accurate prediction of HLA-A and HLA-B alleles in most subjects.

Vbeta (60) and Jbeta (13) primers were used in the PCR. The repertoire was sequenced with immunoSEQ multiplex PCR; TCRdb's copy has only in-frame clones and lacks some. The repertoire holds roughly 130,000 clones, with about three quarters as singletons. The sequenced sample consisted of PBMCs. The TCR originated in a male donor in good health and CMV-seropositive. This chain links TRBV19 with TRBJ2-7, with D maybe TRBD1 (6 bases). CDR3 nucleotides: TGTGCCAGTAGTATAGACGGGACATTCGGCGAGCAGTACTTC. It specifies CASSIDGTFGEQYF.